This T cell receptor beta chain was observed in a study of cytomegalovirus exposure and HLA in healthy donors (TCRdb year 2017). At the level of the whole study: The roughly 700 repertoires of the first cohort and the approximately 110 validation repertoires were produced on the same platform, according to a later analysis. The aim of the study was to test whether cataloging public T cell receptors could identify signatures of past pathogen exposure. Along with the roughly 700-subject first cohort, a separate validation cohort of over a hundred different subjects was used. To predict cytomegalovirus infection status, the study combined high-throughput TCR immunosequencing, statistical association of individual TCRs with disease status, and machine learning.

Donors formed part of the validation cohort, which comprised fewer than 150 subjects and was distinct from the first cohort of 690 or so subjects. With regard to this clone: It has no known antigen specificity. The sample holds no much larger clone one base away, and base qualities are not on file.

Libraries were built with the immunoSEQ multiplex PCR assay. Per the authors' processing: A statistical classification framework was built for diagnosing cytomegalovirus status from the catalog of TCR beta chain sequences. TCRdb mirrors the immuneACCESS table, restricted to in-frame sequences. Some clones are absent from its copies; in checked studies, under half trace to an unresolved V gene, and the reason for the others is unknown. The V and J calls and clone size are taken from that table; D and trimming were inferred from the DNA. A total of 85,000 to 120,000 clones appear in this sample, about 95% of them only once. Approximately 1% of the sample is taken by the ten largest. General study outcomes and caveats: The authors suggested that the approach could potentially be extended to other disease states and immunological phenotypes. A later analysis found that TCRs clustered in the first cohort also tended to co-occur in the roughly 110 validation repertoires, with more than 90% of cluster scores above 0. The study listed 164 TCR beta chains as associated with cytomegalovirus. The validation cohort had no HLA typing available for a later analysis, so co-occurrence within that cohort was assessed over all 120 repertoires. While some public TCRs were present in many individuals, most TCR sequences turned up only very rarely across donors. In vitro tests confirmed that a few of the cytomegalovirus-associated TCR beta chains recognize cytomegalovirus antigens. In both the original and validation cohorts, the classifier was reported to diagnose cytomegalovirus status with high specificity and sensitivity.

From the cysteine up to the phenylalanine, the CDR3 has a length of 13 residues. CDR3 DNA is the only sequence kept; it has 39 bases, read in frame from the first base. The germline V gene supplies CDR1 SQVTM and CDR2 ANQGSEA. The junction carries 12 bases between V and J, which are trimmed by 6 bases and 2 bases respectively. The sequenced sample was PBMCs. The V and J segments used are TRBV29-1 and TRBJ2-3, with no D gene named confidently. The TCR originated in a woman aged 18-35 years in good health and CMV-seronegative. The DNA reads TGCAGCGTAGTGCACTACCACACAGATACGCAGTATTTT. It translates to CSVVHYHTDTQYF.